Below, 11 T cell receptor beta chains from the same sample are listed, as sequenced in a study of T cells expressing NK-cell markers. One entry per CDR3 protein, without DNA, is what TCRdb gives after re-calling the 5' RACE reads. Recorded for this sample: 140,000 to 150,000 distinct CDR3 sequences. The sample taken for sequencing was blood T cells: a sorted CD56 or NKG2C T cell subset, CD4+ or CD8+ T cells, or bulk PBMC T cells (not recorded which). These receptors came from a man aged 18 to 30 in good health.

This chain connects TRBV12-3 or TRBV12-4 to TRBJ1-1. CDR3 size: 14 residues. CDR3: CASTIDGRNTEAFF.

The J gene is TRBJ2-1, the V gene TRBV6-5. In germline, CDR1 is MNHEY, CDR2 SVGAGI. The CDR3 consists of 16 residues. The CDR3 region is CASSYSVGLPYNEQFF.

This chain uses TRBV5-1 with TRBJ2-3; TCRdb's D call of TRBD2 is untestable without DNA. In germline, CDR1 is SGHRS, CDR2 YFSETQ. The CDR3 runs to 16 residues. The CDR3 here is CASSLEGTSGTDTQYF.

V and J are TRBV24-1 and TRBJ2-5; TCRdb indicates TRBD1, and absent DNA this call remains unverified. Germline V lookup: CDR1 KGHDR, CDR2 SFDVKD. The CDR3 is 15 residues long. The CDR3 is CATSDFFTGQETQYF.

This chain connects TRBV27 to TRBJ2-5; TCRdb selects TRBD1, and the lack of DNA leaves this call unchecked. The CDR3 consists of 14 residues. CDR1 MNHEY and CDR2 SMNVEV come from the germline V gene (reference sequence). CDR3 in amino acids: CASRDGGLWETQYF.

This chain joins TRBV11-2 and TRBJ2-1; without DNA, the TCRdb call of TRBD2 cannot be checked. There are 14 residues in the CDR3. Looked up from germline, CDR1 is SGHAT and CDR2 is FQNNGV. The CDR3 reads CASSISGRVNEQFF.

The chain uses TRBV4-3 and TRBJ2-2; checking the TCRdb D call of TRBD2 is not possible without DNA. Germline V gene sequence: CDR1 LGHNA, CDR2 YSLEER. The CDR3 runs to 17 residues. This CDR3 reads CASSQGLAGPNTGELFF.

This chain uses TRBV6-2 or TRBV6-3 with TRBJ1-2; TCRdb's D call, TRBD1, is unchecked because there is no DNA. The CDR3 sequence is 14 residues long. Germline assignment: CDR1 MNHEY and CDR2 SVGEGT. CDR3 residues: CASSIGQNLGGYTF.

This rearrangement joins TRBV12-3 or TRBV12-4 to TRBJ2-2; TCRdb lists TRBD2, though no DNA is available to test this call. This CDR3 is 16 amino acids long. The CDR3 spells CASRLLRDYDAGELFF.

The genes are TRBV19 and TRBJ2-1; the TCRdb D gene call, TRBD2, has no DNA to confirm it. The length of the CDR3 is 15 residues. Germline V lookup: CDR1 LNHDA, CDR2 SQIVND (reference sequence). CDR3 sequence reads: CASQARASGSYEQFF.

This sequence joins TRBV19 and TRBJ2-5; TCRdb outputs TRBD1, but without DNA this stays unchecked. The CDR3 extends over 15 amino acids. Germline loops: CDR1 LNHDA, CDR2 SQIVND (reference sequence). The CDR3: CASSIGTGGLETQYF.